These T cell receptor beta chains were read from a single sample in a study of OX40 agonist ivuxolimab in advanced cancers. The assay was immunoSEQ multiplex PCR, and TCRdb's table has in-frame clones only and misses some. The sample contains around 40,000 clones, 84% of which appear only once. Specimen: CD4+ or CD8+ T cells sorted from blood, collected in a trial of the OX40 agonist ivuxolimab. These receptors all stem from an adult with an advanced solid tumor such as melanoma, head and neck, liver or kidney cancer. Each CDR3 is given with its conserved first and last residue. Each record gives: J gene, clone size, V gene, D gene, CDR3 DNA, CDR3 protein. D genes are given only for firm matches. Rows may omit the clone size; those that give it use once, few, many or a size class.

J gene: TRBJ2-5
clone size: .
V gene: TRBV28
D gene: TRBD1
CDR3 DNA: TGTGCCAGCAGTCTAGACAGGGTAGAGACCCAGTACTTC
CDR3 protein: CASSLDRVETQYF

J gene: TRBJ2-1
clone size: .
V gene: TRBV6-5
D gene: .
CDR3 DNA: TGTGCCAGCAGCCACGGACCCAACAATGAGCAGTTCTTC
CDR3 protein: CASSHGPNNEQFF

J gene: TRBJ2-3
clone size: .
V gene: TRBV9
D gene: TRBD1
CDR3 DNA: TGTGCCAGCAGCGTAGAGACAGGGCACAGTAGAGATACGCAGTATTTT
CDR3 protein: CASSVETGHSRDTQYF

J gene: TRBJ2-1
clone size: .
V gene: TRBV5-8
D gene: .
CDR3 DNA: TGTGCCAGCAGCCCCCGGGACTTTCGGGTCGATGAGCAGTTCTTC
CDR3 protein: CASSPRDFRVDEQFF

J gene: TRBJ1-2
clone size: once
V gene: TRBV4-1
D gene: .
CDR3 DNA: TGCGCCAGCAGCCAAGAGGCAGGGCAAGGGGGCTACACCTTC
CDR3 protein: CASSQEAGQGGYTF

J gene: TRBJ2-2
clone size: .
V gene: TRBV27
D gene: .
CDR3 DNA: TGTGCCAGCACGGACACCGGGGAGCTGTTTTTT
CDR3 protein: CASTDTGELFF

J gene: TRBJ1-5
clone size: .
V gene: TRBV7-2
D gene: .
CDR3 DNA: TGTGCCAGCAGCTTGACCCCCGCAGGGTGGAATCAGCCCCAGCATTTT
CDR3 protein: CASSLTPAGWNQPQHF

J gene: TRBJ1-1
clone size: .
V gene: TRBV14
D gene: .
CDR3 DNA: TGTGCCAGCAGCCAAGATTTAAGCCCTACCATGTTGAACACTGAAGCTTTCTTT
CDR3 protein: CASSQDLSPTMLNTEAFF

J gene: TRBJ1-1
clone size: .
V gene: TRBV5-1
D gene: .
CDR3 DNA: TGCGCCAGCAGGCCCGCCGACGGTGAAGCTTTCTTT
CDR3 protein: CASRPADGEAFF

J gene: TRBJ2-7
clone size: .
V gene: TRBV4-2
D gene: TRBD2
CDR3 DNA: TGTGCCAGCAGCCCTGCGAGGGGACTAGGGGCTTACGAGCAGTACTTC
CDR3 protein: CASSPARGLGAYEQYF

J gene: TRBJ2-2
clone size: .
V gene: TRBV19
D gene: .
CDR3 DNA: TGTGCCAGTAGTATACCAGGGGTGGTAACCGGGGAGCTGTTTTTT
CDR3 protein: CASSIPGVVTGELFF

J gene: TRBJ2-1
clone size: once
V gene: TRBV11-2
D gene: .
CDR3 DNA: TGTGCCAGCAGCTCATACACTTCAGGGGAACCCAAATCGGAGCAGTTCTTC
CDR3 protein: CASSSYTSGEPKSEQFF

J gene: TRBJ2-2
clone size: .
V gene: TRBV14
D gene: TRBD2
CDR3 DNA: TGTGCCAGTCGTCGGACTAGCGGGGGTCACGGGGAGCTGTTTTTT
CDR3 protein: CASRRTSGGHGELFF

J gene: TRBJ2-7
clone size: .
V gene: TRBV7-9
D gene: .
CDR3 DNA: TGTGCCAGCAGCCAAGACTACTACGAGCAGTACTTC
CDR3 protein: CASSQDYYEQYF

J gene: TRBJ2-1
clone size: .
V gene: TRBV13
D gene: .
CDR3 DNA: TGTGCCAGCAGCTTAGGGAACATCAATGAGCAGTTCTTC
CDR3 protein: CASSLGNINEQFF

J gene: TRBJ2-7
clone size: .
V gene: TRBV11-2
D gene: TRBD2
CDR3 DNA: TGTGCCAGCAGCCGTTCGACTAGCGGGGGATGGGGCGAGCAGTACTTC
CDR3 protein: CASSRSTSGGWGEQYF

J gene: TRBJ2-5
clone size: .
V gene: TRBV7-2
D gene: TRBD1
CDR3 DNA: TGTGCCAGCAGTGCTGTCGACAGGGTAAAAGAGACCCAGTACTTC
CDR3 protein: CASSAVDRVKETQYF

J gene: TRBJ1-2
clone size: .
V gene: TRBV27
D gene: .
CDR3 DNA: TGTGCCAGCAGACGCCCAGGCTATGGCTACACCTTC
CDR3 protein: CASRRPGYGYTF

J gene: TRBJ2-3
clone size: once
V gene: TRBV11-3
D gene: TRBD2
CDR3 DNA: TGTGCCAGCAAGGGGAGAGGACTAGCGGGAGGGCAGGGCACAGATACGCAGTATTTT
CDR3 protein: CASKGRGLAGGQGTDTQYF

J gene: TRBJ2-1
clone size: once
V gene: TRBV5-1
D gene: .
CDR3 DNA: TGCGCCAGCAGCTTGGCGGGATTCTACAATGAGCAGTTCTTC
CDR3 protein: CASSLAGFYNEQFF

J gene: TRBJ2-7
clone size: few
V gene: TRBV6-5
D gene: .
CDR3 DNA: TGTGCCAGCAGTTACTCTGGCAGATTCTACGAGCAGTACTTC
CDR3 protein: CASSYSGRFYEQYF

J gene: TRBJ2-1
clone size: .
V gene: TRBV7-9
D gene: TRBD1
CDR3 DNA: TGTGCCAGCAGCTGGACAGGGTACTACAATGAGCAGTTCTTC
CDR3 protein: CASSWTGYYNEQFF

J gene: TRBJ2-3
clone size: .
V gene: TRBV9
D gene: TRBD2
CDR3 DNA: TGTGCCAGCAGCAGAGCCAGGACTAGCGGGGGGGCAGATACGCAGTATTTT
CDR3 protein: CASSRARTSGGADTQYF

J gene: TRBJ2-3
clone size: .
V gene: TRBV9
D gene: .
CDR3 DNA: TGTGCCAGCAGCGTCCACCCCTCGGAGGGTGCAGATACGCAGTATTTT
CDR3 protein: CASSVHPSEGADTQYF

J gene: TRBJ2-1
clone size: once
V gene: TRBV7-9
D gene: .
CDR3 DNA: TGTGCCAGCAGCTCAGGCGGGGATTATAATGAGCAGTTCTTC
CDR3 protein: CASSSGGDYNEQFF

J gene: TRBJ2-7
clone size: many
V gene: TRBV2
D gene: .
CDR3 DNA: TGTGCCAGCAGGAACCCGGGACCAACCTACGAGCAGTACTTC
CDR3 protein: CASRNPGPTYEQYF

J gene: TRBJ2-5
clone size: .
V gene: TRBV29-1
D gene: .
CDR3 DNA: TGCAGCGTTGAGGCCCCAATGCGGGAGACCCAGTACTTC
CDR3 protein: CSVEAPMRETQYF

J gene: TRBJ1-2
clone size: .
V gene: TRBV14
D gene: .
CDR3 DNA: TGTGCCAGCAGCCTGACAACCGAGAACTATGGCTACACCTTC
CDR3 protein: CASSLTTENYGYTF

J gene: TRBJ2-7
clone size: .
V gene: TRBV7-6
D gene: .
CDR3 DNA: TGTGCCAGCAGCTCGGGACATTTTTACGAGCAGTACTTC
CDR3 protein: CASSSGHFYEQYF

J gene: TRBJ2-7
clone size: .
V gene: TRBV6-1
D gene: TRBD1
CDR3 DNA: TGTGCCAGCAGGGCCGGACAGGGGCCCTCCTACGAGCAGTACTTC
CDR3 protein: CASRAGQGPSYEQYF

J gene: TRBJ1-1
clone size: .
V gene: TRBV7-6
D gene: .
CDR3 DNA: TGTGCCAGCAGCTTAGCGGAGGGCACTGAAGCTTTCTTT
CDR3 protein: CASSLAEGTEAFF